This entry lists 6 T cell receptor beta chains sequenced from one sample in a study of tumor-infiltrating lymphocytes in oesophageal squamous cell carcinoma. One entry per CDR3 protein results from TCRdb running MiXCR on the PCR reads. This sample has roughly 21,000 distinct CDR3 sequences, with about 34% found just once. The sample comprised esophageal tumor tissue. The receptors come from a male donor with esophageal squamous cell carcinoma.

V and J are TRBV4-2 and TRBJ2-5; either TRBD1 or TRBD2 may fit D (5 bases each). The germline CDR1 and CDR2 sequences are LGHNA and YNFKEQ. The CDR3 is 12 amino acids. Trimming cost V 0 bases and J 11 bases, with 10 bases left between them. This CDR3 reads CASSQELGEQYF. As DNA, the CDR3 is TGTGCCAGCAGCCAAGAACTGGGGGAGCAGTACTTC.

Comment on this clonotype: No conserved phenylalanine or tryptophan ends this CDR3, so it is likely a read error. The DNA is left out, because the CDR3 cannot be placed on it with certainty; the CDR3 is given as TCRdb lists it. The V and J genes are TRBV7-9 and TRBJ2-6. Germline CDR1 is SEHNR and CDR2 is FQNEAQ (reference sequence). The CDR3 has 8 residues if both end residues are counted. The CDR3 protein is CASSPIYA.

The CDR3 region is CASSGLRYTEAFF. The DNA of the CDR3 is TGTGCCAGCAGCGGACTTCGGTACACTGAAGCTTTCTTT. The V gene is TRBV11-2, the J gene TRBJ1-1; D is ambiguous. The length of the CDR3 is 13 residues. CDR1 and CDR2 from the germline V gene are SGHAT and FQNNGV. V was pared by 5 bases and J by 3 bases, with 10 bases between.

This clonotype was seen many times. This chain joins TRBV24-1 and TRBJ2-1, with 13 nucleotides matching TRBD2. The length of the CDR3 is 15 residues. CDR1 and CDR2 (germline): KGHDR, SFDVKD. Trimming removed 11 bases from V and 6 bases from J; junction bases left unmatched: 9. The CDR3 DNA reads TGTGCCATCGGGACTAGCGGGGCGGTCGTCAATGAGCAGTTCTTC. Encoded protein: CAIGTSGAVVNEQFF.

In regard to this clonotype: Because the CDR3's place on the DNA is in doubt, the DNA is left out and the CDR3 is given as listed by TCRdb. The rearrangement links TRBV10-3 to TRBJ2-6; TRBD2 was called by the table and not checked on the DNA. Germline CDR1 ENHRY, CDR2 SYGVKD. A total of 15 residues make up the CDR3, ends included. CDR3 sequence: CAISPGLILRAVLRF.

At least ten counts were recorded for this clonotype. V gene TRBV19 combines with J gene TRBJ1-4; D is unclear. Germline V lookup: CDR1 LNHDA, CDR2 SQIVND (reference sequence). CDR3 length: 15 amino acids. Trimming took off 6 bases at V and 7 bases at J, with 18 bases between the two ends. The CDR3 sequence: CASSPQSGRGEKLFF. The CDR3 DNA reads TGTGCCAGTAGCCCCCAATCGGGGAGAGGTGAAAAACTGTTTTTT.